This T cell receptor (beta chain) was documented in a study of blood T cells in healthy people across ages. Study information: Template switching retrieved approximately one barcoded beta molecule for each two T cells. Overall study results and limits: Any conclusive comparison of naive versus antigen-experienced cells was prevented by using unsorted PBMCs.

A J-beta primer mix and a sample-barcoded 5' primer were used in a second PCR of roughly 7 to 12 cycles. MiXCR, applied by TCRdb to the 5' RACE reads, yields one record per CDR3 protein. The sample shows roughly 1.7 million distinct CDR3 sequences, about 35% of them seen only once. The trim removed 1 base at V and 3 bases at J, leaving 6 bases unmatched. CDR3 size: 15 residues. Germline values: CDR1 SEHNR, CDR2 FQNEAQ (reference sequence). Donors were healthy Caucasian individuals from Russia aged roughly 6 to 95. Only a few counts were recorded for this clonotype. Its antigen is not known. This sequence joins TRBV7-9 and TRBJ2-7, with 7 bases aligning to TRBD1. The receptor was isolated from a woman younger than 45 in good health. Sequencing input: blood. The CDR3 here is CASSLVGTANYEQYF. The DNA for the CDR3 is TGTGCCAGCAGCTTAGTAGGGACAGCAAACTACGAGCAGTACTTC.